A single T cell receptor beta chain is shown here with its context. Its antigen is not known. Given the absence of the conserved phenylalanine or tryptophan at the CDR3 end, a read error is likely. Broader study findings: Tumor Treg TCRs overlapped most with tumor naive CD4+ cells.

Trimming left V 4 bases short and J 2 bases short, with 8 bases between. The CDR3 spans 13 residues. The germline CDR1 and CDR2 sequences are SGHRS and YFSETQ. After constant-region reverse-primer amplification, full-length variable regions underwent semi-nested PCR with Nested Universal Primer A. From the 5' RACE reads, TCRdb called clonotypes with MiXCR, one entry per CDR3 protein. The table lists tens of thousands of distinct CDR3 sequences, 15% to 20% of them singletons. The genes are TRBV5-1 and TRBJ2-3; D is unresolved. Sequenced input: naive CD4+ T cells sorted from blood. The subset was: naive CD4+ T cells, CD4+CD45RA+CD25-. This receptor was obtained from a female donor with breast cancer. The DNA for the CDR3 is TGCGCCAGCAGCCCGGATAACACAGATACGCAGTATTCT. Translation gives CASSPDNTDTQYS.